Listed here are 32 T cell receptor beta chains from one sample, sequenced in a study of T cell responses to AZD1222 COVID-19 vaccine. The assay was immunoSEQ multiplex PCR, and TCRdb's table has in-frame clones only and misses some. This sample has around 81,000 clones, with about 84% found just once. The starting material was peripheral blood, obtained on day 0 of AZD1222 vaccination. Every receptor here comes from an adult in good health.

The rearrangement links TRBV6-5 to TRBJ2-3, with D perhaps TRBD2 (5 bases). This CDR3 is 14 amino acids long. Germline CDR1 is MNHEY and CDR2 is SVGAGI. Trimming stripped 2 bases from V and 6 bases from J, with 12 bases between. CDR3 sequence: CASSYTSGGDTQYF. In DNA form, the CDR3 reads TGTGCCAGCAGTTACACCTCGGGCGGGGATACGCAGTATTTT.

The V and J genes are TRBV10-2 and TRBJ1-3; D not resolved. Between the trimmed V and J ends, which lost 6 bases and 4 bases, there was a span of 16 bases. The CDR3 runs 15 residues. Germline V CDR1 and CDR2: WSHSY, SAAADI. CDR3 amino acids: CASRDPGEIGNTIYF. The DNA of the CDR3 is TGCGCCAGCAGGGACCCGGGCGAGATCGGAAACACCATATATTTT.

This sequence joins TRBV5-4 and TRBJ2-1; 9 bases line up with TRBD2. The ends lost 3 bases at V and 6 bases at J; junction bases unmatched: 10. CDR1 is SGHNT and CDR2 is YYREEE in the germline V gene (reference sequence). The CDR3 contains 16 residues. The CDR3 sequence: CASSSGVSTSGNEQFF. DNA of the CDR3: TGTGCCAGCAGCTCTGGCGTCTCGACTAGCGGCAATGAGCAGTTCTTC.

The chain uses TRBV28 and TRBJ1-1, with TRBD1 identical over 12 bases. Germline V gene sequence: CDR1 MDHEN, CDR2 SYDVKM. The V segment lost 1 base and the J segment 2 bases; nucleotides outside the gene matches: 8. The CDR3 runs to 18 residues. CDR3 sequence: CASSLYPGQGAVNTEAFF. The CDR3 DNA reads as TGTGCCAGCAGTTTATACCCGGGACAGGGGGCGGTAAACACTGAAGCTTTCTTT.

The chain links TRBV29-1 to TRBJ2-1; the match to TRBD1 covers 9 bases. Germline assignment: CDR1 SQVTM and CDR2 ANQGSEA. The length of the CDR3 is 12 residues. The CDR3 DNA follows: TGCACGGGGGGACAGGGAGTCAATGAGCAGTTCTTC. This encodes CTGGQGVNEQFF.

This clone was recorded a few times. CDR3 residues: CAIRTVNASLELAADTQYF. CDR3 sequence (DNA): TGTGCCATTCGTACCGTAAATGCCTCACTAGAACTAGCAGCAGATACGCAGTATTTT. V gene TRBV10-3 combines with J gene TRBJ2-3; TRBD2 is a possible D gene (6 bases). Looked up from germline, CDR1 is ENHRY and CDR2 is SYGVKD. The CDR3 contains 19 residues. Trimming took off 9 bases at V and 4 bases at J, with 32 bases between the two ends.

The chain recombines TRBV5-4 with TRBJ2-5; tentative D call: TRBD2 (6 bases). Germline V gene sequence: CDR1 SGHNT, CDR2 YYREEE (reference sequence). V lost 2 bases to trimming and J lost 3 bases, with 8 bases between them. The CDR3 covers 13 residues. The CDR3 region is CASSFRLEETQYF. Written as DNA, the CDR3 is TGTGCCAGCAGCTTTCGACTAGAAGAGACCCAGTACTTC.

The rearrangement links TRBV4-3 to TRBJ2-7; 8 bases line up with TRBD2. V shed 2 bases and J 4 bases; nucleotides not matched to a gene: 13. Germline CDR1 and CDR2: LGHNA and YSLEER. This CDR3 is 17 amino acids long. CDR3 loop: CASSQSFDSGNFYEQYF. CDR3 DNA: TGCGCCAGCAGCCAATCTTTCGATAGCGGGAATTTTTACGAGCAGTACTTC.

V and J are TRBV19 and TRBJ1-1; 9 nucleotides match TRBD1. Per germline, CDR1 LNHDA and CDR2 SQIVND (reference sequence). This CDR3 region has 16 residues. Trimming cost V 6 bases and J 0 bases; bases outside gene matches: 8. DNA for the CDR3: TGTGCCAGTAGCCCCGGGACAGGGTATATGAACACTGAAGCTTTCTTT. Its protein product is CASSPGTGYMNTEAFF.

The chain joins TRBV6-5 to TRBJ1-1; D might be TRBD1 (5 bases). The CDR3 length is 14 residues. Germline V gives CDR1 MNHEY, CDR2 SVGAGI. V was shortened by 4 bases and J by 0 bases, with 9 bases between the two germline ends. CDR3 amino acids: CASSSQGLNTEAFF. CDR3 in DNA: TGTGCCAGCAGTTCCCAGGGACTGAACACTGAAGCTTTCTTT.

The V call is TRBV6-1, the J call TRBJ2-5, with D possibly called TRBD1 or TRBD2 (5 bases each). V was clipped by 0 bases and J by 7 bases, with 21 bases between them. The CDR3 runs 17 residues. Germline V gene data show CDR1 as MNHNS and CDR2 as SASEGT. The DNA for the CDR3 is TGTGCCAGCAGTGAAGCGTGGGGTCAGGGACGCCTTTCGACCCAGTACTTC. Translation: CASSEAWGQGRLSTQYF.

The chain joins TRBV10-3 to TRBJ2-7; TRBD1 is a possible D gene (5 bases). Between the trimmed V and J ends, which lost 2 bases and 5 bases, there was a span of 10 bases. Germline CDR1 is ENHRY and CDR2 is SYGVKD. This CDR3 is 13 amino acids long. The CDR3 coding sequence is TGTGCCATCAGTGAGCCAGGGTTCAACGAGCAGTACTTC. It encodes CAISEPGFNEQYF.

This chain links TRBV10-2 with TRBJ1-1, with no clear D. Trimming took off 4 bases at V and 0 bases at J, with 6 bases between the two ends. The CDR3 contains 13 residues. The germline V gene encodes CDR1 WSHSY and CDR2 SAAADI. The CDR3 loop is CASSVQLNTEAFF. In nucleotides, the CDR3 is TGCGCCAGCAGTGTACAGTTGAACACTGAAGCTTTCTTT.

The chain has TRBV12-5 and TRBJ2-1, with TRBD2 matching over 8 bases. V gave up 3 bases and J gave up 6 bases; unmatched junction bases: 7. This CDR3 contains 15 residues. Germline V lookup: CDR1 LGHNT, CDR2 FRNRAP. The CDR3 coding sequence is TGTGCTAGTGGTTTCGGGGGGGACCGGCCCAATGAGCAGTTCTTC. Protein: CASGFGGDRPNEQFF.

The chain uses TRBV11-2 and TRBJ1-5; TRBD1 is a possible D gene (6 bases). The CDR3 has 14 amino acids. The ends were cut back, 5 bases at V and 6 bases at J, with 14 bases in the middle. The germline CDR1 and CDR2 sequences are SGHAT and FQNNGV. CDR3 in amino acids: CASSQGTMSQPQHF. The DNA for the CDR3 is TGTGCCAGCAGCCAAGGGACAATGAGTCAGCCCCAGCATTTT.

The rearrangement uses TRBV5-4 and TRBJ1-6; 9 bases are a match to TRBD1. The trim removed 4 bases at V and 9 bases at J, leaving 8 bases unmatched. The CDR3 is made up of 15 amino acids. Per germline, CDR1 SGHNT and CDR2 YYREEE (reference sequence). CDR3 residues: CASSVPGTGSSPLHF. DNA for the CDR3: TGTGCCAGCAGCGTGCCCGGGACAGGGTCTTCACCCCTCCACTTT.

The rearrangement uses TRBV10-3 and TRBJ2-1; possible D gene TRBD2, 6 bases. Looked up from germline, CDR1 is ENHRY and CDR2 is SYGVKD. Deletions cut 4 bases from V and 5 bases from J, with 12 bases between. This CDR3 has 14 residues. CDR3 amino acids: CAISVTRDDNEQFF. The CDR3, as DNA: TGTGCCATCAGTGTTACGCGGGACGACAATGAGCAGTTCTTC.

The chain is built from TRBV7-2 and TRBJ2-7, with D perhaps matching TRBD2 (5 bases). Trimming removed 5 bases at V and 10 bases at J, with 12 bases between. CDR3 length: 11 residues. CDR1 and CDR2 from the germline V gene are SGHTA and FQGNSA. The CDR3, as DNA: TGTGCCAGCAGCGCCCTCGGAGGCCAGTACTTC. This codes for CASSALGGQYF.

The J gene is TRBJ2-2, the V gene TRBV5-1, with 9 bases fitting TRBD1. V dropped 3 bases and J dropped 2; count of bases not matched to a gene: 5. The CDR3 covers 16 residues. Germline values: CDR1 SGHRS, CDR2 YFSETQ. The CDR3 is CASSSDRGANTGELFF. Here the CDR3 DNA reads TGCGCCAGCAGCTCCGACAGGGGGGCTAACACCGGGGAGCTGTTTTTT.

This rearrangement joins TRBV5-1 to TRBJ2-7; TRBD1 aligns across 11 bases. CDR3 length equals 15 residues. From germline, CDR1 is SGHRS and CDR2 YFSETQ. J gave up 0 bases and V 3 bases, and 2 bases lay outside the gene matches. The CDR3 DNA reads TGCGCCAGCAGCTGGGGACAGGGGGTCTCCTACGAGCAGTACTTC. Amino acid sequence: CASSWGQGVSYEQYF.

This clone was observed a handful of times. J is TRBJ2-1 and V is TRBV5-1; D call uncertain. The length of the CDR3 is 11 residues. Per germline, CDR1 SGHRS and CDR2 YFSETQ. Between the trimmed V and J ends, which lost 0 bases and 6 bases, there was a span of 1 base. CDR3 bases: TGCGCCAGCAGCTTGGCCAATGAGCAGTTCTTC. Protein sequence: CASSLANEQFF.

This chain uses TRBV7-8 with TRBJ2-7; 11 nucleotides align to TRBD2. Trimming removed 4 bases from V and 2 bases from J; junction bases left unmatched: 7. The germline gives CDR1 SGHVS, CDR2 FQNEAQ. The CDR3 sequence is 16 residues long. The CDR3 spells CASSSGTSGNPYEQYF. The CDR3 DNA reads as TGTGCCAGCAGCTCTGGGACTAGCGGTAACCCCTACGAGCAGTACTTC.

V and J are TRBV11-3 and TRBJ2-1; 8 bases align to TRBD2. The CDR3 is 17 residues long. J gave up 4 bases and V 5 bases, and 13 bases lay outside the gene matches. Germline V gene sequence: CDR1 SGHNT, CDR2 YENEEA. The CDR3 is CASSPGGVREEYNEQFF. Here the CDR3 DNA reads TGTGCCAGCAGCCCAGGAGGGGTGCGGGAGGAGTACAATGAGCAGTTCTTC.

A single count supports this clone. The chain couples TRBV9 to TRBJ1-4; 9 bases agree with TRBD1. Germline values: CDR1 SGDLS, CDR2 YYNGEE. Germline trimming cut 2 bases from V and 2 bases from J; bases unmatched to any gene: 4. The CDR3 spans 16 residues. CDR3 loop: CASSVGQGWTNEKLFF. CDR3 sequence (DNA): TGTGCCAGCAGCGTGGGACAGGGTTGGACTAATGAAAAACTGTTTTTT.

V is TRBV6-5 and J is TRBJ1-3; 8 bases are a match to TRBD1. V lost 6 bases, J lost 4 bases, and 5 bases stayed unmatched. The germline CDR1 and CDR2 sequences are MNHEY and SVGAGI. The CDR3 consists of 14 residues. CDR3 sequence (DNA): TGTGCCAGCAGGAGACAGGGGTCAGGAAACACCATATATTTT. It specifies CASRRQGSGNTIYF.

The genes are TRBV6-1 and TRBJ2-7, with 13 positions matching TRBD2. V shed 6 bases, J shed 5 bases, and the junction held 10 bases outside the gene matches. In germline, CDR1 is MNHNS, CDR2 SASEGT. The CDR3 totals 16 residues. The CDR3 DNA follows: TGTGCCAGCAGAGAACTGGCCGGACTAGCGGGAGACGAGCAGTACTTC. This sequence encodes CASRELAGLAGDEQYF.

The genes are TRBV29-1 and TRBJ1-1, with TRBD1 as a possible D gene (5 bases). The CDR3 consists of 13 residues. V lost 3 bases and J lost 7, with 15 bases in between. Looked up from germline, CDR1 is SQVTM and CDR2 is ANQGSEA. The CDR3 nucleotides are TGCAGCGTTGATTCGGGCAGGGCCAGTGAAGCTTTCTTT. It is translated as CSVDSGRASEAFF.

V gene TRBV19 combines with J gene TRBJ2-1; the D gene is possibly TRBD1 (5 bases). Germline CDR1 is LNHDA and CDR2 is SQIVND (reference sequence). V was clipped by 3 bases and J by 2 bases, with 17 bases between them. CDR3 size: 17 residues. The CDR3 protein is CASSISGLAPPYNEQFF. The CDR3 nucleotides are TGTGCCAGTAGTATTTCAGGGCTTGCTCCCCCCTACAATGAGCAGTTCTTC.

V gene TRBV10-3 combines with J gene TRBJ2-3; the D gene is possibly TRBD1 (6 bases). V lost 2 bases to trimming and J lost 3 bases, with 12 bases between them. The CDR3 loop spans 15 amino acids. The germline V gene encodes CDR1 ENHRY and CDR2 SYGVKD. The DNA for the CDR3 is TGTGCCATCAGTGAGAGGGCAGGGGCGACAGATACGCAGTATTTT. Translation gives CAISERAGATDTQYF.

For the CDR3, the DNA is TGTGCCTGGACTGACAGGGACACTGAAGCTTTCTTT. It specifies CAWTDRDTEAFF. The chain is built from TRBV30 and TRBJ1-1, with TRBD1 matching over 7 bases. The ends lost 4 bases at V and 3 bases at J; junction bases unmatched: 2. This CDR3 has 12 amino acids. The germline V gene has CDR1 GTSNPN and CDR2 SVGIG (reference sequence).

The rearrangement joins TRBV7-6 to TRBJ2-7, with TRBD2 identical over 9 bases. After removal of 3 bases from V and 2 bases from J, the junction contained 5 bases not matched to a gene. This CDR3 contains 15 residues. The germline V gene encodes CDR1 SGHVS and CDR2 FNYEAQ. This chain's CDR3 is CASSLGGRAAYEQYF. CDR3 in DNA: TGTGCCAGCAGCTTGGGCGGGAGGGCCGCCTACGAGCAGTACTTC.

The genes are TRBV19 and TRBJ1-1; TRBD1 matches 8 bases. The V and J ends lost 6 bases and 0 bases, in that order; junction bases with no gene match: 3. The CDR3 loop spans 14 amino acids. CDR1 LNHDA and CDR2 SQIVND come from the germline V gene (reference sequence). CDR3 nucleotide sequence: TGTGCCAGTAGAGACAGGGGATTGAACACTGAAGCTTTCTTT. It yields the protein CASRDRGLNTEAFF.